Listed here are 9 T cell receptor beta chains from one sample, sequenced in a study of PD-1 blockade in classical Hodgkin lymphoma. Libraries were prepared by immunoSEQ multiplex PCR; TCRdb keeps only in-frame clonotypes and omits some of them. The data contain about 39,000 clones, 75% to 85% of them singletons. Time point denoted: cycle 4 day 1 (C4D1), after 6 weeks of nivolumab. The patients all showed relapse after autologous stem cell transplantation, while their brentuximab vedotin exposure varied. The sample here was peripheral blood mononuclear cells (PBMCs), taken before the fourth cycle of nivolumab. These receptors came from a human donor with classical Hodgkin lymphoma.

The chain uses TRBV6-6 and TRBJ2-7, with TRBD1 matching over 8 bases. Germline V gives CDR1 MNHNY, CDR2 SVGAGI (reference sequence). V gave up 5 bases and J gave up 0 bases; unmatched junction bases: 9. The CDR3 has 16 amino acids. CDR3 protein: CASSRQQGGLSYEQYF. Written as DNA, the CDR3 is TGTGCCAGCAGTCGTCAACAGGGGGGTCTCTCCTACGAGCAGTACTTC.

This CDR3 is CATSRDPRGMNTEAFF. The CDR3 nucleotides are TGTGCCACCAGCAGGGACCCTCGGGGCATGAACACTGAAGCTTTCTTT. The chain links TRBV15 to TRBJ1-1; weak D call: TRBD1 (5 bases). Per the germline V gene, CDR1 is LNHNV and CDR2 is YYDKDF (reference sequence). CDR3 length: 16 amino acids. V was clipped by 3 bases and J by 0 bases, with 14 bases between them. The complete variable domain, with remaining parts taken from reference TRBV15 and TRBJ1-1, reads DAMVIQNPRYQVTQFGKPVTLSCSQTLNHNVMYWYQQKSSQAPKLLFHYYDKDFNNEADTPDNFQSRRPNTSFCFLDIRSPGLGDTAMYLCATSRDPRGMNTEAFFGQGTRLTVV.

This clone occurred a few times. This rearrangement joins TRBV19 to TRBJ2-1; a weak D match, TRBD1 (6 bases). Germline loops: CDR1 LNHDA, CDR2 SQIVND (reference sequence). This CDR3 is 16 amino acids long. Trimming shortened V by 5 bases and J by 0 bases, and 14 bases separated the two germline ends. In nucleotides, the CDR3 is TGTGCCAGTAGTCCCAGGGGCGATAGCTCCTACAATGAGCAGTTCTTC. Translating gives CASSPRGDSSYNEQFF.

The chain joins TRBV5-1 to TRBJ2-6; D is possibly TRBD1 (6 bases). There are 15 residues in the CDR3. The germline V and J ends were trimmed by 0 bases and 4 bases, with 8 bases remaining between them. Germline V CDR1 and CDR2: SGHRS, YFSETQ. Here the CDR3 DNA reads TGCGCCAGCAGCTTGGCCGGGACAGGGGCCAACGTCCTGACTTTC. This codes for CASSLAGTGANVLTF. The whole variable domain, remainder taken from reference TRBV5-1 and TRBJ2-6, is KAGVTQTPRYLIKTRGQQVTLSCSPISGHRSVSWYQQTPGQGLQFLFEYFSETQRNKGNFPGRFSGRQFSNSRSEMNVSTLELGDSALYLCASSLAGTGANVLTFGAGSRLTVL.

V usage is TRBV6-5 and J usage is TRBJ2-7; TRBD1 agrees at 7 bases. Germline V CDR1 and CDR2: MNHEY, SVGAGI. The CDR3 covers 13 residues. The junction had 6 bases not matched to a gene; V was cut back by 5 bases and J by 5 bases. The CDR3 nucleotides are TGTGCCAGCAGTACGGGACAGCCCAACGAGCAGTACTTC. It codes for CASSTGQPNEQYF.

This clone was counted only a few times. The chain uses TRBV7-2 and TRBJ1-2; 9 nucleotides match TRBD1. This CDR3 has 15 amino acids. Germline V gene data show CDR1 as SGHTA and CDR2 as FQGNSA. V lost 3 bases, J lost 5 bases, and 7 bases stayed unmatched. The DNA for the CDR3 is TGTGCCAGCAGCTTGGTACAGGGGGCGAGGTATGGCTACACCTTC. This gives the protein CASSLVQGARYGYTF.

This chain links TRBV15 with TRBJ2-7, with D perhaps being TRBD1 or TRBD2 (7 bases each). The CDR3 length is 15 residues. The V end was cut by 4 bases, the J end by 3 bases, with 16 bases between. Per germline, CDR1 LNHNV and CDR2 YYDKDF (reference sequence). The CDR3 here is CATSTNQGGIYEQYF. The DNA of the CDR3 is TGTGCCACCAGCACTAATCAGGGGGGGATCTACGAGCAGTACTTC.

This clone was seen only once. The chain couples TRBV7-6 to TRBJ2-7; maybe TRBD1 (5 bases). Germline V gene lookup returns CDR1 SGHVS and CDR2 FNYEAQ. Trimming left V 5 bases short and J 0 bases short, with 11 bases between. The CDR3 runs 14 residues. The CDR3 DNA reads as TGTGCCAGCAGCCCGCGGACAAGCTCCTACGAGCAGTACTTC. It encodes CASSPRTSSYEQYF.

V usage is TRBV7-6 and J usage is TRBJ2-7, with D tentatively TRBD1 (5 bases). Germline-derived CDR1 and CDR2 are SGHVS and FNYEAQ. The CDR3 is 14 amino acids. V was pared by 1 base and J by 4 bases, with 11 bases between. The CDR3 loop is CASSLGTRVYEQYF. The CDR3 DNA follows: TGTGCCAGCAGCTTAGGGACAAGGGTTTACGAGCAGTACTTC. Drawing the rest from reference TRBV7-6 and TRBJ2-7, the complete variable domain is GAGVSQSPRYKVTKRGQDVALRCDPISGHVSLYWYRQALGQGPEFLTYFNYEAQQDKSGLPNDRFSAERPEGSISTLTIQRTEQRDSAMYRCASSLGTRVYEQYFGPGTRLTVT.